Listed here are 7 T cell receptor beta chains from one sample, sequenced in a study of cytomegalovirus exposure and HLA in healthy donors. The PCR ran on 60 Vbeta and 13 Jbeta primers. TCRdb's table, derived via immunoSEQ multiplex PCR, lists solely in-frame clones and lacks some. This table has some 150,000 clones, approximately 77% appearing once. The specimen was PBMCs. These receptors were obtained from a woman in her forties or fifties in good health and CMV-seronegative.

This clone was counted a few times. J is TRBJ1-1 and V is TRBV2; D possibly corresponds to TRBD1 (6 bases). The CDR3 spans 15 residues. V was clipped by 10 bases and J by 7 bases, with 25 bases between them. CDR1 and CDR2 (germline): SNHLY, FYNNEI. The CDR3 sequence is CATLGQSRGGVEAFF. The DNA for the CDR3 is TGTGCCACCCTCGGACAGTCCCGAGGGGGAGTTGAAGCTTTCTTT.

This chain joins TRBV5-4 and TRBJ2-7; D unclear. CDR3 size: 12 residues. The V gene lost 4 bases and the J gene lost 2 bases, with 7 bases spanning the gap. Looked up from germline, CDR1 is SGHNT and CDR2 is YYREEE (reference sequence). This CDR3 is CASSLEPYEQYF. The CDR3 DNA reads TGTGCCAGCAGCCTCGAGCCCTACGAGCAGTACTTC.

The chain has TRBV18 and TRBJ1-6, with D perhaps TRBD1 (5 bases). CDR1 and CDR2 (germline): KGHSH, LQKENI. Trimming cost V 8 bases and J 8 bases, with 13 bases left between them. CDR3 length: 13 residues. CDR3 protein: CASRDFYDSPLHF. The DNA of the CDR3 is TGTGCCAGCCGGGACTTTTACGATTCACCCCTCCACTTT. Supplemented by reference TRBV18 and TRBJ1-6, the full variable domain reads NAGVMQNPRHLVRRRGQEARLRCSPMKGHSHVYWYRQLPEEGLKFMVYLQKENIIDESGMPKERFSAEFPKEGPSILRIQQVVRGDSAAYFCASRDFYDSPLHFGNGTRLTVT.

The count of this clone is one. V gene TRBV9 combines with J gene TRBJ1-3, with D possibly TRBD1 on 5 matching bases. V lost 3 bases, J lost 2 bases, and 12 bases lay in between. The CDR3 length is 15 residues. Germline V gives CDR1 SGDLS, CDR2 YYNGEE. The CDR3 here is CASSGWQGAGNTIYF. For the CDR3, the DNA is TGTGCCAGCAGCGGATGGCAAGGGGCTGGAAACACCATATATTTT.

The chain is built from TRBV4-1 and TRBJ2-1; 8 bases agree with TRBD2. This CDR3 comprises 16 residues. The J segment lost 4 bases and the V segment lost 2 bases, leaving 7 bases of the junction unmatched. The germline V gene encodes CDR1 MGHRA and CDR2 YSYEKL. CDR3 coding DNA: TGCGCCAGCAGCCAACCCGGGACTAGGACGTACAATGAGCAGTTCTTC. Translating it yields CASSQPGTRTYNEQFF.

The chain combines TRBV29-1 with TRBJ1-2; 10 nucleotides agree with TRBD1. The germline V gene has CDR1 SQVTM and CDR2 ANQGSEA. The J segment lost 6 bases and the V segment lost 1 base, leaving 5 bases of the junction unmatched. The CDR3 is 14 amino acids. The CDR3 sequence: CSVEAGTGADGYTF. DNA for the CDR3: TGCAGCGTTGAAGCCGGGACAGGGGCTGATGGCTACACCTTC.

The chain combines TRBV2 with TRBJ2-4; TRBD2 might be the D (6 bases). Germline V gene sequence: CDR1 SNHLY, CDR2 FYNNEI. Trimming left V 10 bases short and J 6 bases short, with 13 bases between. The CDR3 length is 12 residues. The CDR3 spells CATRLSGNIQYF. CDR3 nucleotide sequence: TGTGCCACCAGGCTTAGCGGAAACATTCAGTACTTC.